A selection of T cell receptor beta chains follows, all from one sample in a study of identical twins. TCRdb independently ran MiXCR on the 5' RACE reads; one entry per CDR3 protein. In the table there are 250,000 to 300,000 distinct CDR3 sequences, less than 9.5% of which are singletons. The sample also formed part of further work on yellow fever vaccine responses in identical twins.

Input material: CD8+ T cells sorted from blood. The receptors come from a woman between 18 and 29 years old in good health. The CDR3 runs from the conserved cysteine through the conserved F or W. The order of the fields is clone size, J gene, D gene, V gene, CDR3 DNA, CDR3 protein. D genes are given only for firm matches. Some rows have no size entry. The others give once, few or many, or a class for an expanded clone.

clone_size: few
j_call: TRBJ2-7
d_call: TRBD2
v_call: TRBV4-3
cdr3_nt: TGCGCCAGCAGCCAAGATCGGGTAGCGGGACTAGCGGGTCTCGAGCAGTACTTC
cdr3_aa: CASSQDRVAGLAGLEQYF

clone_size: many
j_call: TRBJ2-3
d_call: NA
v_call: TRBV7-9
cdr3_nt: TGTGCCAGCAGCCCCGTCCCAGATACGCAGTATTTT
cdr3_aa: CASSPVPDTQYF

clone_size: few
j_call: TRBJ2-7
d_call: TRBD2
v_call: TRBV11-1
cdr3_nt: TGTGCCAGCAGCTTAATGTCTAGCGGGGACTCAAGATCCTACGAGCAGTACTTC
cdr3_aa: CASSLMSSGDSRSYEQYF

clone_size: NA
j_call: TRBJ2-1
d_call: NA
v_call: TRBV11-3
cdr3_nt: TGTGCCAGCAGCTTAGAAAGGTATTCCCGAGAGCAGTTCTTC
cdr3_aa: CASSLERYSREQFF

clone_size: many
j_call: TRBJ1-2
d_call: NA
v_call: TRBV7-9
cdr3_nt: TGTGCCAGCAGCTTAGACCTGACAGGCCATGACTACACCTTC
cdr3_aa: CASSLDLTGHDYTF

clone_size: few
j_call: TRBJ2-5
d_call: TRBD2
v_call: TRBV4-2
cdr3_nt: TGTGCCAGCAGCCAAGCCACTAGAGCGGGGGAGGAAGAGACCCAGTACTTC
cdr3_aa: CASSQATRAGEEETQYF

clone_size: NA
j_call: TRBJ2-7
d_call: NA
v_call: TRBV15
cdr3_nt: TGTGCCACCAGCAGAGAACGACAGAGGACCTACGAGCAGTACTTC
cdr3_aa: CATSRERQRTYEQYF

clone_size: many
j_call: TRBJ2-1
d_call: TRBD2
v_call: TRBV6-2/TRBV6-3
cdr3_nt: TGTGCCAGCAGAGAGGGAGGGCAATGGTACAATGAGCAGTTCTTC
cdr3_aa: CASREGGQWYNEQFF

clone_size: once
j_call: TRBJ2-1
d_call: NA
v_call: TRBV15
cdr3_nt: TGTGCCACCAGCGTATCCGGGACCCCTCGGCGTGAGCAGTTCTTC
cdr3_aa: CATSVSGTPRREQFF

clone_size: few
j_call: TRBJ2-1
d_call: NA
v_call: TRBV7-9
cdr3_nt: TGTGCCAGCAGCTTAACCACTTTAGGTCCCGAGCAGTTCTTC
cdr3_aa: CASSLTTLGPEQFF

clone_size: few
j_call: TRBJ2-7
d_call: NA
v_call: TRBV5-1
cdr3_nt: TGCGCCAGCAGTCCCGCCTACTCCTACGAGCAGTACTTC
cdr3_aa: CASSPAYSYEQYF

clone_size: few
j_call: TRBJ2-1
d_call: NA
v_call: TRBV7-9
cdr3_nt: TGTGCCAGCAGGAGGGGGACCAATAATAATGAGCAGTTCTTC
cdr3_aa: CASRRGTNNNEQFF

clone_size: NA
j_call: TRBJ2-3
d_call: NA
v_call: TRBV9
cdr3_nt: TGTGCCAGCAGCTTAGGGTCACTCACAGATACGCAGTATTTT
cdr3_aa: CASSLGSLTDTQYF

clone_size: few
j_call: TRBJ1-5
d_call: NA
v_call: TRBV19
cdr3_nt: TGTGCCAGTAGTACCAGGGCTACCGGACCAAATCAGCCCCAGCATTTT
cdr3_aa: CASSTRATGPNQPQHF

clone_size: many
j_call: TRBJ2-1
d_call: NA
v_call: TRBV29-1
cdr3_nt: TGCAGCGTTGACCTCTTAGGTGTCGATGAGCAGTTCTTC
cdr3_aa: CSVDLLGVDEQFF

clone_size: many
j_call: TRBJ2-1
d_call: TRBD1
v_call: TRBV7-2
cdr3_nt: TGTGCCAGCAGTCCCGGGACAGGGGTGAATGAGCAGTTCTTC
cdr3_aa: CASSPGTGVNEQFF

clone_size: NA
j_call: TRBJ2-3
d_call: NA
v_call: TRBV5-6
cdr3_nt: TGTGCCAGCAGCCTTGGGGGGATAGATACGCAGTATTTT
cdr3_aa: CASSLGGIDTQYF

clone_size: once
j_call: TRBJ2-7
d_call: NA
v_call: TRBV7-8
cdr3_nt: TGTGCCAGCAGCTCACTTACGGGGGCGGCCTACGAGCAGTACTTC
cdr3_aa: CASSSLTGAAYEQYF

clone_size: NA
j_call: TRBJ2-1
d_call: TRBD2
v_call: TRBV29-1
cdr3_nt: TGCAGCGTTGCGACTAGCGGGAGCTACAATGAGCAGTTCTTC
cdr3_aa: CSVATSGSYNEQFF

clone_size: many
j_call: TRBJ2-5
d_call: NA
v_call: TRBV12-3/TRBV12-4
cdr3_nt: TGTGCCAGCAGCACGGACAGAACTTGGGAGGAGACCCAGTACTTC
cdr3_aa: CASSTDRTWEETQYF

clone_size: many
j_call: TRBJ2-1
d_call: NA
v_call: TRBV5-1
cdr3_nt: TGCGCCAGCAGCTCCCTTGAGGGGAGGTCCTACAATGAGCAGTTCTTC
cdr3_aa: CASSSLEGRSYNEQFF

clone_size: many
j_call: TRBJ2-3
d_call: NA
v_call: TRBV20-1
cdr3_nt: TGCAGTGCTAGGAGGCCCAACACAGATACGCAGTATTTT
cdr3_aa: CSARRPNTDTQYF

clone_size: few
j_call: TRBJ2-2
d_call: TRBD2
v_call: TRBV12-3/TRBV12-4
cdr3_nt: TGTGCCAGCAGAATACTAGCGGGGAACACCGGGGAGCTGTTTTTT
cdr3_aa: CASRILAGNTGELFF

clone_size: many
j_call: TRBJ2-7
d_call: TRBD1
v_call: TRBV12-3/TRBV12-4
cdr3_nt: TGTGCCAGCAGTGTGGGACAGAATTCCTACGAGCAGTACTTC
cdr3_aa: CASSVGQNSYEQYF

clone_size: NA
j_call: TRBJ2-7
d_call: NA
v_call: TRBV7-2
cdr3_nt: TGTGCCAGCAGCTCCGGGGCCACCTACGAGCAGTACTTC
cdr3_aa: CASSSGATYEQYF

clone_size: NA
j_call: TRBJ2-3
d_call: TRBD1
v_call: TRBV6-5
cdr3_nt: TGTGCCAGCAGTTACTCCAGGACAGGGGGCGATCCCACAGATACGCAGTATTTT
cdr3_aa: CASSYSRTGGDPTDTQYF

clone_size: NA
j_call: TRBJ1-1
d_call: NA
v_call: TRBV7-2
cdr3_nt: TGTGCCAGCAGCCCACCGGGGGACTTCGCTGCTTTCTTT
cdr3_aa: CASSPPGDFAAFF

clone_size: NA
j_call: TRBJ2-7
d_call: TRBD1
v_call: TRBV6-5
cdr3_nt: TGTGCCAGCAGTTACGACAGGGTACCCTACGAGCAGTACTTC
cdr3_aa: CASSYDRVPYEQYF

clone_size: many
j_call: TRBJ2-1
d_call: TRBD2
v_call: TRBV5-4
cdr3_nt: TGTGCCAGCAGCTTGGGGACTAGCGGGTCCAGCAATGAGCAGTTCTTC
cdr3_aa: CASSLGTSGSSNEQFF

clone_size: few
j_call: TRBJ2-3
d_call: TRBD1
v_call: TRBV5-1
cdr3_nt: TGCGCCAGCAGCTTGGGACAGGGAGTTGGGACAGATACGCAGTATTTT
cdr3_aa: CASSLGQGVGTDTQYF

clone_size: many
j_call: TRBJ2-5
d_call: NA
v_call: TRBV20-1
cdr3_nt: TGCAGTGCTAGAGACGCTTGGGACTTCGAGACCCAGTACTTC
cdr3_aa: CSARDAWDFETQYF

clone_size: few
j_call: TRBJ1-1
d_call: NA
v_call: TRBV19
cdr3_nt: TGTGCCAGTAGGCCCTCCGTGATACGGAACACTGAAGCTTTCTTT
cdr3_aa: CASRPSVIRNTEAFF

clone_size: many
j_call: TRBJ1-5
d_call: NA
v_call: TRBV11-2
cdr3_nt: TGTGCCAGCAGCCAAAATCCTAAAACGTGGGCTAGCAATCAGCCCCAGCATTTT
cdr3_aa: CASSQNPKTWASNQPQHF

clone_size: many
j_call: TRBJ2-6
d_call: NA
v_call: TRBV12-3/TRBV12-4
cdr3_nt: TGTGCCAGCAGTTACACAGGCTCTGGGGCCAACGTCCTGACTTTC
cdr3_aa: CASSYTGSGANVLTF

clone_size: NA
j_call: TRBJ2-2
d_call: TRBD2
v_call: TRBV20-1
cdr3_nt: TGCAGTGCTCCGCCCGCTAGCGGGAGGGCCACCGGGGAGCTGTTTTTT
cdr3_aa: CSAPPASGRATGELFF

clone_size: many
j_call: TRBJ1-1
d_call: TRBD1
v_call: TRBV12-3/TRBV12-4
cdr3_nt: TGTGCCAGCTTTAAAATCCCCAGGGGGGCTAACACTGAAGCTTTCTTT
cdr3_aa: CASFKIPRGANTEAFF

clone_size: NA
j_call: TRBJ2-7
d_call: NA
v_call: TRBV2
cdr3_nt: TGTGCCAGCAGTGACGAGGGCCTCTCCTACGAGCAGTACTTC
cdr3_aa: CASSDEGLSYEQYF

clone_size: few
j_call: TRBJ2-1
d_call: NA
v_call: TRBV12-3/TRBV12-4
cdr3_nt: TGTGCCAGCAGCCTTCCCACTAGGCACTACAATGAGCAGTTCTTC
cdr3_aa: CASSLPTRHYNEQFF

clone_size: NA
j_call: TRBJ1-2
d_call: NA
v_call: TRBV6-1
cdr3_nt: TGTGCCAGCAGAGAAGCGGGAGACTATGGCTACACCTTC
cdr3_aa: CASREAGDYGYTF

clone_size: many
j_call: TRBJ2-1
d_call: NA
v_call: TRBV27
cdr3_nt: TGTGCCAGCAGTTCGGTCTTTTCCTACAATGAGCAGTTCTTC
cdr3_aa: CASSSVFSYNEQFF

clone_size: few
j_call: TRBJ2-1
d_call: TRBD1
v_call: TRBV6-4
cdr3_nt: TGTGCCAGCAGTGACTCCACCCGGACAGGGGTCAATGAGCAGTTCTTC
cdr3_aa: CASSDSTRTGVNEQFF

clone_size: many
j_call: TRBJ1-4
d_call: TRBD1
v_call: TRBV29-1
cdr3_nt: TGCAGCGTTGATGACGGACAGGGTCGTAATGAAAAACTGTTTTTT
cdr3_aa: CSVDDGQGRNEKLFF

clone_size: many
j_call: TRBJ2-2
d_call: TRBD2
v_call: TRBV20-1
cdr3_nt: TGCAGTGCTAGAAACTTAGCGGGGGGGGACACCGGGGAGCTGTTTTTT
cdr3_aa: CSARNLAGGDTGELFF

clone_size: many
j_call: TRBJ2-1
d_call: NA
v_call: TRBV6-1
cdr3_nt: TGTGCCAGCAGCCGGGACGTGGAAGACAATGAGCAGTTCTTC
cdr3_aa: CASSRDVEDNEQFF

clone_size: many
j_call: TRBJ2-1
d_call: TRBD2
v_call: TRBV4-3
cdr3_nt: TGCGCCAGCAGCCAAGACCTACTTAGCGGGAGCTACAATGAGCAGTTCTTC
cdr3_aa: CASSQDLLSGSYNEQFF

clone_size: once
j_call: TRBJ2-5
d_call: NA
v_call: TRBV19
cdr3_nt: TGTGCCAGTAGTATATCCTCAGGGGGGAGCCGATGGGGGACCCAGTACTTC
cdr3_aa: CASSISSGGSRWGTQYF

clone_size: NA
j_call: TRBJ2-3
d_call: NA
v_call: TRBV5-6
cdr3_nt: TGTGCCAGCAGCTTCTGGGGCCCAGATACGCAGTATTTT
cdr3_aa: CASSFWGPDTQYF

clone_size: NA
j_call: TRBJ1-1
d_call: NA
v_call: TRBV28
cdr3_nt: TGTGCCAGCAGCCCCCCCGACTATGCTGAAGCTTTCTTT
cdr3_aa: CASSPPDYAEAFF

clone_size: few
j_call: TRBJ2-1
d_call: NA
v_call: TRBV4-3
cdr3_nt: TGCGCCAGCAGCCCCGGGACTTCTAACAATGAGCAGTTCTTC
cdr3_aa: CASSPGTSNNEQFF